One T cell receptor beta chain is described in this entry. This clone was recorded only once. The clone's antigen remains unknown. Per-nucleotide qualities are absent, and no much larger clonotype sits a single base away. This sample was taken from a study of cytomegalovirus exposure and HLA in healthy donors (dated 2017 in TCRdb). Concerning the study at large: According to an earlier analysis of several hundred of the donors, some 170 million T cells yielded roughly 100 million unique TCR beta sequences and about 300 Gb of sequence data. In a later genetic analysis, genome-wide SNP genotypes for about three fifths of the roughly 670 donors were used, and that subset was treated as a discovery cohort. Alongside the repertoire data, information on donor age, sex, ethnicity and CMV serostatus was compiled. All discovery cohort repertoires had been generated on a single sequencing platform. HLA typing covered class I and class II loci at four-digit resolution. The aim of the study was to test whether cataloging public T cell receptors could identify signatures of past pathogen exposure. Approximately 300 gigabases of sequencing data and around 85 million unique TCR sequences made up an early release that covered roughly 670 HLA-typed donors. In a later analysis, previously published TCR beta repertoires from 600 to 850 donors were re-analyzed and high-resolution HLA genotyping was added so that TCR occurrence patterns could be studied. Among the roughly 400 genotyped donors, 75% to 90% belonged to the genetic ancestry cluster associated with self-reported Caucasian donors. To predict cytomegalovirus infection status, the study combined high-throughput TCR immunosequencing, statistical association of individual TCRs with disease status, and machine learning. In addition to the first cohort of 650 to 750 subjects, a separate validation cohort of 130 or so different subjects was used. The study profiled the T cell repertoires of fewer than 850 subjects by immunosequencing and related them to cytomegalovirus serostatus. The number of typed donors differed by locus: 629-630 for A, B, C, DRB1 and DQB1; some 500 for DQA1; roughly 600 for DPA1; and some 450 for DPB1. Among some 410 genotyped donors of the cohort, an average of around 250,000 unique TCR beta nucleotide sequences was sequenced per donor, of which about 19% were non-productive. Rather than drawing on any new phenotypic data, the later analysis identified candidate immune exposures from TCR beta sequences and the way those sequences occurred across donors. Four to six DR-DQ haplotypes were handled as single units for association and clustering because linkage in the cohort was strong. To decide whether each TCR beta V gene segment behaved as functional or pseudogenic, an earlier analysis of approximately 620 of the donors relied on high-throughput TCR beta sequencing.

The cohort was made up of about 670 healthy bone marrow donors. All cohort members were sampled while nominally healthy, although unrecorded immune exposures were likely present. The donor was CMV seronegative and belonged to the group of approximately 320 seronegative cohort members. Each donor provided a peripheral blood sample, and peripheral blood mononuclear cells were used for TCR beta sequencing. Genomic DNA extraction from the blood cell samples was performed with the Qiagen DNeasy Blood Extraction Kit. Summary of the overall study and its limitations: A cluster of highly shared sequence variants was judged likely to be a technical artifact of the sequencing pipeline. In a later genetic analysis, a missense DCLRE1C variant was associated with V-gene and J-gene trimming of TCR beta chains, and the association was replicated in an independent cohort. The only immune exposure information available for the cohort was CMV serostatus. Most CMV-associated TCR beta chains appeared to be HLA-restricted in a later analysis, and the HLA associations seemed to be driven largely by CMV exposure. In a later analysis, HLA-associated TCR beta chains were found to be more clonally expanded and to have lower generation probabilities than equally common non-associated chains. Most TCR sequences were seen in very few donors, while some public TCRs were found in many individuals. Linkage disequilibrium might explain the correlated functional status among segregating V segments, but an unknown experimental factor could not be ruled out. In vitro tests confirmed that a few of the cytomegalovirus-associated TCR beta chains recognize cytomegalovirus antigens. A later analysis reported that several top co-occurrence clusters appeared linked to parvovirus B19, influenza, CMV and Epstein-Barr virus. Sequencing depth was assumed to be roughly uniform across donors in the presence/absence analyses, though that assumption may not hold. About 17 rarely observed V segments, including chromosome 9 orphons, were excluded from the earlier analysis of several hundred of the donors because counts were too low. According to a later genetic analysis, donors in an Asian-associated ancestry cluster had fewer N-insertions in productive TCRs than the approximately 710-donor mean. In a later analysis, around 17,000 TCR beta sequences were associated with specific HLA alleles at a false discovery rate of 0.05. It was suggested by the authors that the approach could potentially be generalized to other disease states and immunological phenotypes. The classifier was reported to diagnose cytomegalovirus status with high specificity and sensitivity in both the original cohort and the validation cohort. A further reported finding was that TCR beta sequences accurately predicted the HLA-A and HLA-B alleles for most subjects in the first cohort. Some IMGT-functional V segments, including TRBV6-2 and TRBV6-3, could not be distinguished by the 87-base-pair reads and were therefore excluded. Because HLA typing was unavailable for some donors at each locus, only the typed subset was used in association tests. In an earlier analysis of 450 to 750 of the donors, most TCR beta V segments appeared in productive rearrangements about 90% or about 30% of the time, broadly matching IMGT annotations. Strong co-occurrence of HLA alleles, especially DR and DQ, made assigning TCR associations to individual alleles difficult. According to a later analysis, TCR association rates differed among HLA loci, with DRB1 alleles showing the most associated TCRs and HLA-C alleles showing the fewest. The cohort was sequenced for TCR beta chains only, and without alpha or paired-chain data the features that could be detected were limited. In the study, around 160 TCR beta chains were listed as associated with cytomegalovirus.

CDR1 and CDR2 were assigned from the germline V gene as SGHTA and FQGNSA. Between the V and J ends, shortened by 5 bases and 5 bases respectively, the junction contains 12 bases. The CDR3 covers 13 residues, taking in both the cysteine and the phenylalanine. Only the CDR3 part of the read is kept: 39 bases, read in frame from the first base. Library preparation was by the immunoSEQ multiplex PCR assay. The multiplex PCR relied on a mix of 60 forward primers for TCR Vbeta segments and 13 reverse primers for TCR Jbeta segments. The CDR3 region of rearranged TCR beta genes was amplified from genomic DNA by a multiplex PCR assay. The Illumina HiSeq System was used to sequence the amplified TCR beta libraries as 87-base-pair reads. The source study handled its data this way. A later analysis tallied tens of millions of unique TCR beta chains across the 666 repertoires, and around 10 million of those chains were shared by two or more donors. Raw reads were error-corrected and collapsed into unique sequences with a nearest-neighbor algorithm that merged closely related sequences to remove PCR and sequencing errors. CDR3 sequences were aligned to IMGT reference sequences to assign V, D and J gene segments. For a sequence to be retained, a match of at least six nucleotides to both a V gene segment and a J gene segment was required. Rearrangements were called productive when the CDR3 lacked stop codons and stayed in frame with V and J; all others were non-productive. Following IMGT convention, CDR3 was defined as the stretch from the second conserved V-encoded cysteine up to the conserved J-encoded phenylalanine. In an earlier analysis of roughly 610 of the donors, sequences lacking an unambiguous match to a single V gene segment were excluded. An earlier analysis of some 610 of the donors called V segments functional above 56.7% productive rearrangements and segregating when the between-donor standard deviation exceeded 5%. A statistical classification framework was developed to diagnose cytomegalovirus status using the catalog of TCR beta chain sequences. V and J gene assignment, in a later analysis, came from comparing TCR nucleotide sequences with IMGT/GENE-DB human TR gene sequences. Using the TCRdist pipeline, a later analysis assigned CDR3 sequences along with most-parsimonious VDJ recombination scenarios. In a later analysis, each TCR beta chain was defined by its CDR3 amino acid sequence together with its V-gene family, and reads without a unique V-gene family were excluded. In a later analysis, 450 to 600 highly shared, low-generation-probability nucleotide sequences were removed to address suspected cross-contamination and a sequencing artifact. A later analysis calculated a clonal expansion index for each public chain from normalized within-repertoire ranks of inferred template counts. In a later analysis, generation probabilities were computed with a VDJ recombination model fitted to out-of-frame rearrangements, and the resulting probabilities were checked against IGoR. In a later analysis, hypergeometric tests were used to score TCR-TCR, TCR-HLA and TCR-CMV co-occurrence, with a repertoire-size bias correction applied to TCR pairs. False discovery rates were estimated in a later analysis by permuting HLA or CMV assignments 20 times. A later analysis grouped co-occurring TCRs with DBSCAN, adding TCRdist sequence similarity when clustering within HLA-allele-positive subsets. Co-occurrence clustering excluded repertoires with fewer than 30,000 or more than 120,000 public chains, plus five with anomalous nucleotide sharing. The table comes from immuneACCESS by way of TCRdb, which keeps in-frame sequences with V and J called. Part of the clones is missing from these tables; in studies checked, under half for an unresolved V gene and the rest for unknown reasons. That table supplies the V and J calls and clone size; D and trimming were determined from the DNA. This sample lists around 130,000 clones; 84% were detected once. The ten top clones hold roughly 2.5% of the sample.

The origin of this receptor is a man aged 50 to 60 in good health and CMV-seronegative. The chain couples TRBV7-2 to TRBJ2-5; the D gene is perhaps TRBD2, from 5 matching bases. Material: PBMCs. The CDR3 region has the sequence CASSPGRGETQYF. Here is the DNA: TGTGCCAGCAGCCCTGGTCGAGGGGAGACCCAGTACTTC.